The 20 T cell receptor beta chains given below trace back to one sample, sequenced in a study of cytomegalovirus exposure and HLA in healthy donors. PCR used 60 Vbeta primers and 13 Jbeta primers. Clones were sequenced by immunoSEQ multiplex PCR, and TCRdb holds only the in-frame ones, with some missing. Here the sample spans 250,000 or so clones, 80% to 95% being singletons. The source material was PBMCs. These receptors came from a girl aged 2 to 9 in good health and CMV-seronegative.

The CDR3 DNA sequence: TGTGCCAGCAGTTCCGACACCTACTATGGCTACACCTTC. Amino acids: CASSSDTYYGYTF. This rearrangement joins TRBV6-6 to TRBJ1-2; D is undetermined. The V end was cut by 4 bases, the J end by 3 bases, with 9 bases between. Germline CDR1 reads MNHNY; CDR2 reads SVGAGI (reference sequence). The length of the CDR3 is 13 residues.

In its sample, this clone was seen once. This chain uses TRBV30 with TRBJ1-5; 9 positions match TRBD1. Trimming removed 0 bases from V and 3 bases from J; junction bases left unmatched: 6. The CDR3 contains 16 residues. The germline V gene encodes CDR1 GTSNPN and CDR2 SVGIG (reference sequence). The CDR3 DNA is TGTGCCTGGAGTGTACAAAGGACAGGGGTCAATCAGCCCCAGCATTTT. As protein: CAWSVQRTGVNQPQHF.

The V and J genes are TRBV28 and TRBJ1-4, with 11 nucleotides matching TRBD1. The CDR3 contains 15 residues. Per germline, CDR1 MDHEN and CDR2 SYDVKM. V trimming: 6 bases; J trimming: 5 bases; junction bases outside the gene matches: 5. CDR3 region: CASRTGTGGNEKLFF. The DNA of the CDR3 is TGTGCCAGCAGAACCGGGACAGGGGGAAATGAAAAACTGTTTTTT.

The chain carries TRBV11-2 and TRBJ2-7, with a possible D match to TRBD2 (7 bases). In germline, CDR1 is SGHAT, CDR2 FQNNGV. Trimming left V 4 bases short and J 4 bases short, with 23 bases between. The CDR3 runs to 17 residues. The CDR3 DNA follows: TGTGCCAGCAGCTCTGGGGGGGACACAATCCTCCCTTACGAGCAGTACTTC. It codes for CASSSGGDTILPYEQYF.

The rearrangement uses TRBV29-1 and TRBJ2-1; TRBD1 matches at 7 bases. There are 13 residues in the CDR3. In germline, CDR1 is SQVTM, CDR2 ANQGSEA. The V segment lost 4 bases and the J segment 5 bases; nucleotides outside the gene matches: 5. The CDR3 DNA reads as TGCAGCGTTGGGCAGGGGGACAACAATGAGCAGTTCTTC. Its translation is CSVGQGDNNEQFF.

This clone came up a few times. The chain joins TRBV5-6 to TRBJ2-7, with D perhaps matching TRBD1 (5 bases). CDR1 is SGHDT, CDR2 YYEEEE, per germline. The CDR3 totals 14 residues. V was shortened by 0 bases and J by 5 bases, with 12 bases between the two germline ends. CDR3 protein: CASSLGAGIDEQYF. The CDR3, as DNA: TGTGCCAGCAGCTTGGGGGCAGGGATCGACGAGCAGTACTTC.

The chain couples TRBV4-2 to TRBJ1-1; D is ambiguous. This CDR3 is built from 15 residues. Trimming shortened V by 1 base and J by 3 bases, and 12 bases separated the two germline ends. Germline V gives CDR1 LGHNA, CDR2 YNFKEQ. The CDR3 nucleotides read TGTGCCAGCAGCCAAGCAGTAGGAGGGTACACTGAAGCTTTCTTT. Protein sequence: CASSQAVGGYTEAFF.

The rearrangement joins TRBV11-3 to TRBJ2-7, with a possible D match to TRBD1 (5 bases). CDR3 length equals 15 residues. Germline lookup yields CDR1 SGHNT and CDR2 YENEEA. V dropped 5 bases and J dropped 2 bases, with 16 bases sitting between them. CDR3 nucleotide sequence: TGTGCCAGCAGCATAAGACAGCCCCTTCCCTACGAGCAGTACTTC. It codes for CASSIRQPLPYEQYF.

This rearrangement joins TRBV19 to TRBJ2-5; 12 bases are a match to TRBD2. V was clipped by 7 bases and J by 1 base; unmatched bases: 4. The CDR3 is 15 amino acids. In germline, CDR1 is LNHDA, CDR2 SQIVND (reference sequence). In DNA form, the CDR3 reads TGTGCCAGTACCGGACTAGCGGGACTCCAAGAGACCCAGTACTTC. Translation: CASTGLAGLQETQYF.

As for this clone: The same CDR3 can be traced to other DNA sequences in this sample. Here the CDR3 reads CAGLAGGPETQYF. CDR3 nucleotides: TGTGCCGGACTAGCGGGGGGGCCAGAGACCCAGTACTTC. The chain recombines TRBV2 with TRBJ2-5; TRBD2 matches 15 bases. V lost 11 bases to trimming and J lost 4 bases; unmatched junction nucleotides: 2. The germline V gene encodes CDR1 SNHLY and CDR2 FYNNEI. The length of the CDR3 is 13 residues.

This sequence joins TRBV5-1 and TRBJ2-1; D remains unclear. The CDR3 sequence is 14 residues long. Germline CDR1 reads SGHRS; CDR2 reads YFSETQ. Trimming removed 4 bases at V and 7 bases at J, with 15 bases between. The CDR3 region is CASSLSVPQNEQFF. CDR3 sequence (DNA): TGCGCCAGCAGCCTCAGTGTACCCCAAAATGAGCAGTTCTTC.

V is TRBV21-1 and J is TRBJ1-4; the table's TRBD1 call for D was not verified on the DNA. TRBV21-1 is deemed a pseudogene. This CDR3 is built from 17 residues. The CDR3 DNA reads TGTGCCAGCAGCAAGTCGGGACATGGACGAGGTTGTGAAAAACTGTTTTTT. This codes for CASSKSGHGRGCEKLFF.

This chain joins TRBV12-5 and TRBJ2-3, with D possibly matching TRBD2 (6 bases). With 3 bases removed from V and 0 bases from J, the gap between germline ends came to 10 bases. Germline V gives CDR1 LGHNT, CDR2 FRNRAP. The CDR3 extends over 15 amino acids. CDR3 amino acids: CASGLLAGSTDTQYF. CDR3 sequence (DNA): TGTGCTAGTGGTTTACTCGCGGGAAGCACAGATACGCAGTATTTT.

The CDR3 region is CSVDSGGADEQFF. CDR3 DNA: TGCAGCGTTGATAGCGGGGGGGCAGATGAGCAGTTCTTC. This chain uses TRBV29-1 with TRBJ2-1, with 11 bases identical to TRBD2. J lost 8 bases, V lost 3 bases, and 3 bases had no gene match. The germline CDR1 and CDR2 sequences are SQVTM and ANQGSEA. The CDR3 has 13 amino acids.

The chain employs TRBV6-5 and TRBJ1-4; D is unclear. V was clipped by 5 bases and J by 1 base, with 5 bases between them. Germline CDR1 and CDR2: MNHEY and SVGAGI. The CDR3 extends over 13 amino acids. Here the CDR3 DNA reads TGTGCCAGCAGTCCCAGAACTAATGAAAAACTGTTTTTT. Amino acid sequence: CASSPRTNEKLFF.

The chain couples TRBV30 to TRBJ2-2; D may be TRBD2 (7 bases). The CDR3 covers 19 residues. Germline lookup yields CDR1 GTSNPN and CDR2 SVGIG (reference sequence). V lost 4 bases to trimming and J lost 1 base, with 25 bases between them. CDR3 bases: TGTGCCTGGACTTCGACCTGGGGGGGCCCTTTTCTGAACACCGGGGAGCTGTTTTTT. Amino acids: CAWTSTWGGPFLNTGELFF.

The rearrangement joins TRBV9 to TRBJ2-3; D possibly corresponds to TRBD2 (5 bases). CDR3 length equals 16 residues. Trimming shortened V by 3 bases and J by 0 bases, and 14 bases separated the two germline ends. The germline V gene has CDR1 SGDLS and CDR2 YYNGEE. The CDR3 nucleotides are TGTGCCAGCAGCGCCGGAGGAACTACTAGCACAGATACGCAGTATTTT. Translating gives CASSAGGTTSTDTQYF. Drawing the rest from reference TRBV9 and TRBJ2-3, the complete variable domain is DSGVTQTPKHLITATGQRVTLRCSPRSGDLSVYWYQQSLDQGLQFLIQYYNGEERAKGNILERFSAQQFPDLHSELNLSSLELGDSALYFCASSAGGTTSTDTQYFGPGTRLTVL.

This clone was detected once. The chain joins TRBV18 to TRBJ1-1; TRBD1 matches at 7 bases. The germline V gene encodes CDR1 KGHSH and CDR2 LQKENI. This CDR3 has 14 residues. Trimming took 1 base from V and 2 from J; bases not matched to a gene: 1. Written as DNA, the CDR3 is TGTGCCAGCTCACCACAGGGGGCCAACACTGAAGCTTTCTTT. Its protein product is CASSPQGANTEAFF.

The chain has TRBV7-9 and TRBJ2-1; 8 nucleotides line up with TRBD2. The germline CDR1 and CDR2 sequences are SEHNR and FQNEAQ (reference sequence). The CDR3 is 16 amino acids. J was trimmed by 0 bases and V by 8 bases; bases with no gene match: 9. CDR3 amino acids: CASGGRTSSSYNEQFF. CDR3 sequence (DNA): TGTGCCAGCGGGGGGAGGACTAGCAGCTCCTACAATGAGCAGTTCTTC.

The chain is built from TRBV2 and TRBJ2-5, with D perhaps TRBD2 (6 bases). The CDR3 length is 13 residues. Germline CDR1 and CDR2: SNHLY and FYNNEI. V lost 8 bases to trimming and J lost 2 bases, with 12 bases between them. The CDR3 is CASQPGTQETQYF. The DNA of the CDR3 is TGTGCCAGCCAACCCGGGACTCAAGAGACCCAGTACTTC.